The clone carrying this T cell receptor (beta chain) has just one count. Its antigen is currently unknown. A multiplex PCR was run with 60 Vbeta primers and 13 Jbeta primers. Measured with immunoSEQ multiplex PCR; TCRdb has only the in-frame clones, and not every one. In the table there are roughly 36,000 clones, roughly 74% of which are singletons. V trimming: 0 bases; J trimming: 7 bases; junction bases outside the gene matches: 10. The CDR3 length is 16 residues. Germline V gives CDR1 GTSNPN, CDR2 SVGIG (reference sequence). The data are from a study of cytomegalovirus exposure and HLA in healthy donors. The study's findings and limits: One variant, a missense change in DCLRE1C, was linked in a later analysis to TCR beta V- and J-gene trimming.

This TCR was recovered from a man aged 25-45 years in good health and CMV-seronegative. J is TRBJ2-1 and V is TRBV30; 9 bases agree with TRBD2. Sequenced material: PBMCs. CDR3 loop: CAWSVLSSGSRNEQFF. CDR3 DNA: TGTGCCTGGAGTGTATTAAGTAGCGGGAGTAGGAATGAGCAGTTCTTC. Full variable domain (outside the CDR3, taken from reference TRBV30 and TRBJ2-1): SQTIHQWPATLVQPVGSPLSLECTVEGTSNPNLYWYRQAAGRGLQLLFYSVGIGQISSEVPQNLSASRPQDRQFILSSKKLLLSDSGFYLCAWSVLSSGSRNEQFFGPGTRLTVL.